A single T cell receptor (beta chain) is shown here with its context. Its antigen remains unknown. Scientists made TCR beta cDNA using 5'RACE template switching with UMIs. From its re-call of the 5' RACE reads, TCRdb lists each CDR3 protein once, without DNA. The sample has almost 450,000 distinct CDR3 sequences. This entry comes from a study of T cells expressing NK-cell markers. Regarding the study as a whole: In four donors, dominant clonotypes made up about 28.3-65% of CD3+CD56-NKG2C+ cells.

In germline, CDR1 is PRHDT, CDR2 FYEKMQ (reference sequence). This CDR3 region has 12 residues. The origin of this receptor is a woman aged 18-70 years in good health. This chain links TRBV13 with TRBJ2-7. What was sequenced was blood T cells: a sorted CD56 or NKG2C T cell subset, CD4+ or CD8+ T cells, or bulk PBMC T cells (not recorded which). The CDR3 loop reads CASSLGPGEQYF.